This T cell receptor (beta chain) was captured by sequencing in a study of technical replicates of blood from several donors. Profiling relied on immunoSEQ multiplex PCR, and the TCRdb table lists in-frame clones only, not all of them. The table lists fewer than 20,000 clones, 65% to 85% of them singletons, with around 10% in the top ten. The CDR3 spans 14 residues. After removal of 8 bases from V and 0 bases from J, the junction contained 4 bases not matched to a gene. Looked up from germline, CDR1 is WSHSY and CDR2 is SAAADI. The clonotype was recovered from a human donor in good health. Some clones in this sample may be carry-over from other donors' samples. Sequencing was carried out using PBMCs. The chain combines TRBV10-2 with TRBJ2-1, with 7 bases that match TRBD1. The CDR3: CASGDRDSYNEQFF. The CDR3 bases are TGCGCCAGCGGGGACAGAGACTCCTACAATGAGCAGTTCTTC.